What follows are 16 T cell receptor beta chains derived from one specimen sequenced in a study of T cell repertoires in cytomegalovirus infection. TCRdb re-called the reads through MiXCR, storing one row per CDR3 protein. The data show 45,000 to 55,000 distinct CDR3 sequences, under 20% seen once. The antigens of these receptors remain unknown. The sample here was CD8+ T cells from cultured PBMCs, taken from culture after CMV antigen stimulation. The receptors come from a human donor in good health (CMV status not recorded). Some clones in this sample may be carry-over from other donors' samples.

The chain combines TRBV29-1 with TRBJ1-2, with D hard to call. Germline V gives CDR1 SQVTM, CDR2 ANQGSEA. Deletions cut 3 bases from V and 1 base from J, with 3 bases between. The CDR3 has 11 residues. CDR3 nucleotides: TGCAGCGTTGAGGGTAACTATGGCTACACCTTC. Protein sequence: CSVEGNYGYTF. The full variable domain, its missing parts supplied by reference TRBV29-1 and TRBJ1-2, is SAVISQKPSRDICQRGTSLTIQCQVDSQVTMMFWYRQQPGQSLTLIATANQGSEATYESGFVIDKFPISRPNLTFSTLTVSNMSPEDSSIYLCSVEGNYGYTFGSGTRLTVV.

CDR3 sequence reads: CASSPPHGGPSYEQYF. The CDR3 DNA is TGTGCCAGCAGCCCCCCCCACGGGGGCCCATCCTACGAGCAGTACTTC. The chain employs TRBV4-2 and TRBJ2-7; D possibly uses TRBD1 or TRBD2 (6 bases each). Germline V lookup: CDR1 LGHNA, CDR2 YNFKEQ. Trimming removed 4 bases at V and 1 base at J, with 17 bases between. The CDR3 sequence is 16 residues long.

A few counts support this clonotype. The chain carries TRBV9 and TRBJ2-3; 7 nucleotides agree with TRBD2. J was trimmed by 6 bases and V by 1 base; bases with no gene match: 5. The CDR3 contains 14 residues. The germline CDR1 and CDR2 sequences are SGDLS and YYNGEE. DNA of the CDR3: TGTGCCAGCAGCGTACGGCGGGAGAGGGATACGCAGTATTTT. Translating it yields CASSVRRERDTQYF.

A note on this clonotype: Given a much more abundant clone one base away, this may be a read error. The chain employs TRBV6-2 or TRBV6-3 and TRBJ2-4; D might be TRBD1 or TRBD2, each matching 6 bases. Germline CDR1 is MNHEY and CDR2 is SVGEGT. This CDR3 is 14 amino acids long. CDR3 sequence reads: CDSMGGDAKNIQYF. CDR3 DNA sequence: TGTGACAGCATGGGGGGCGACGCCAAAAACATTCAGTACTTC.

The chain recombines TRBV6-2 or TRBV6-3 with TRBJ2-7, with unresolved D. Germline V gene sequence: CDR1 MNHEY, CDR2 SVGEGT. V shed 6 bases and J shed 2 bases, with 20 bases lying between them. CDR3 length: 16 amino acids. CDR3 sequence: CASSSEMLGPPYEQYF. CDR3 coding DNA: TGTGCCAGCAGCTCGGAGATGTTAGGGCCCCCCTACGAGCAGTACTTC.

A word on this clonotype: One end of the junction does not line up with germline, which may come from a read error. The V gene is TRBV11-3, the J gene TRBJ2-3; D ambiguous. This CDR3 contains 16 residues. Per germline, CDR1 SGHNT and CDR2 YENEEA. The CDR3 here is CANSLSLADFTDTQYF. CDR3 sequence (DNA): TGTGCCAACAGCTTAAGTCTGGCAGATTTCACAGATACGCAGTATTTT.

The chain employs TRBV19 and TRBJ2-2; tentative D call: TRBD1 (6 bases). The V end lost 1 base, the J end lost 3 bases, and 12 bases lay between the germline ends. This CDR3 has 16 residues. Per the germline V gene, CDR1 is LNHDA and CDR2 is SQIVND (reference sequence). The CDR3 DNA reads TGTGCCAGTAGTATAGGAGGGACACAATACACCGGGGAGCTGTTTTTT. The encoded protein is CASSIGGTQYTGELFF.

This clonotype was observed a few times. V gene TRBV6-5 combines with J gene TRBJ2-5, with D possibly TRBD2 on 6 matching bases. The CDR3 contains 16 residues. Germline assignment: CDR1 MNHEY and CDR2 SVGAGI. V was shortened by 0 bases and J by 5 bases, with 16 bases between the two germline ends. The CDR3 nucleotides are TGTGCCAGCAGTTACTCGAGCTCTAGCGATGTGGAGACCCAGTACTTC. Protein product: CASSYSSSSDVETQYF.

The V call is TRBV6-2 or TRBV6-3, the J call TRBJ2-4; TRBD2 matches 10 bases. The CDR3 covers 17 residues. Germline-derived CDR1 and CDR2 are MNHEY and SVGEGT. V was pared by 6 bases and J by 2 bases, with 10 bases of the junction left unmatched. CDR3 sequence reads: CASRAGPSGSTKNIQYF. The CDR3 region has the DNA TGTGCCAGCAGGGCTGGGCCTAGCGGGAGTACCAAAAACATTCAGTACTTC.

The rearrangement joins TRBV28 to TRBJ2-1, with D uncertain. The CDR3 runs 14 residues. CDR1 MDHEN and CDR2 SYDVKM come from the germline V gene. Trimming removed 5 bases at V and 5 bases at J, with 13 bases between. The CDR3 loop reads CASSKSFPDNEQFF. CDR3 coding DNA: TGTGCCAGCAGTAAAAGTTTTCCGGACAATGAGCAGTTCTTC.

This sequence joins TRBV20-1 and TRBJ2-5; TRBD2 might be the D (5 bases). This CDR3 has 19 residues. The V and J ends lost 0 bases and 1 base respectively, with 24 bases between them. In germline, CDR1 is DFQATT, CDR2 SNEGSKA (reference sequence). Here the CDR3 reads CSARDLDSGVRGLQETQYF. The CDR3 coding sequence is TGCAGTGCTAGAGATCTAGATAGTGGTGTAAGAGGGCTCCAAGAGACCCAGTACTTC.

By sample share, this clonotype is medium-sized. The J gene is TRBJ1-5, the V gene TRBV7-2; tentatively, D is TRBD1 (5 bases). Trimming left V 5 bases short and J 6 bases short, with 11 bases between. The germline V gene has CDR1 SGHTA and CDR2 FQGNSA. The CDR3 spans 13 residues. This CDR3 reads CASSAGRGQPQHF. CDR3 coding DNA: TGTGCCAGCAGCGCCGGGAGGGGTCAGCCCCAGCATTTT.

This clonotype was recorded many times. CDR3 residues: CASSLDLKTYEQYF. CDR3 coding DNA: TGTGCCAGCAGCTTAGATTTGAAAACCTACGAGCAGTACTTC. This chain links TRBV11-2 with TRBJ2-7; D uncertain. The CDR3 runs 14 residues. Germline CDR1 and CDR2: SGHAT and FQNNGV. V was cut by 0 bases and J by 2 bases, with 8 bases left in between. The full variable domain, its missing parts supplied by reference TRBV11-2 and TRBJ2-7, is EAGVAQSPRYKIIEKRQSVAFWCNPISGHATLYWYQQILGQGPKLLIQFQNNGVVDDSQLPKDRFSAERLKGVDSTLKIQPAKLEDSAVYLCASSLDLKTYEQYFGPGTRLTVT.

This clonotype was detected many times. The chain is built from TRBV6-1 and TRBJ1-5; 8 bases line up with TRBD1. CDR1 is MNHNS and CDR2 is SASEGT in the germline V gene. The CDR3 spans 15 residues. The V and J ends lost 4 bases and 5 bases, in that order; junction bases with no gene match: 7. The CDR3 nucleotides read TGTGCCAGCAGTGGGCTGACAGGGGACGATCAGCCCCAGCATTTT. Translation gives CASSGLTGDDQPQHF.

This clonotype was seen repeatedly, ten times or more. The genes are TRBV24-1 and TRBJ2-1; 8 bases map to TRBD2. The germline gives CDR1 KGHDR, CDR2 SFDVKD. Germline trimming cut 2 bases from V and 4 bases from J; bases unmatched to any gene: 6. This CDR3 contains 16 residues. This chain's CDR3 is CATSDSSLAEYNEQFF. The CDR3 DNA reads TGTGCCACCAGTGATTCCTCACTAGCGGAATACAATGAGCAGTTCTTC.

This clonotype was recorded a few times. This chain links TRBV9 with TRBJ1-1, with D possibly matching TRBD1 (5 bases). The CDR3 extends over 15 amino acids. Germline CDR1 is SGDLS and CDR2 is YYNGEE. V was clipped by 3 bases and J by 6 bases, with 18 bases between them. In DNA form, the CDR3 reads TGTGCCAGCAGCGGCCACCCGGGGGAATGGGCTGAAGCTTTCTTT. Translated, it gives CASSGHPGEWAEAFF.